Presented here are 16 T cell receptor beta chains from one specimen sequenced in a study of blood T cell repertoires in COVID-19. Method: immunoSEQ multiplex PCR; TCRdb's copy keeps in-frame clones and lacks some. The data contain 150,000 to 200,000 clones, roughly 80% of them singletons. Sequences were obtained from peripheral blood. These receptors were obtained from a man in his sixties with acute or convalescent COVID-19.

The table lists this clone with a count of one. This chain uses TRBV7-2 with TRBJ1-2, with 10 bases aligning to TRBD1. This CDR3 has 17 amino acids. Trimming cost V 5 bases and J 0 bases; bases outside gene matches: 9. Germline CDR1 is SGHTA and CDR2 is FQGNSA. This CDR3 is CASSPRQGAYSNYGYTF. The CDR3 DNA reads TGTGCCAGCAGCCCCCGACAGGGGGCCTATTCTAACTATGGCTACACCTTC.

The rearrangement uses TRBV2 and TRBJ1-1, with D possibly matching TRBD1 (6 bases). CDR3 length equals 13 residues. V was trimmed by 5 bases and J by 4 bases, leaving 11 bases between them. Per germline, CDR1 SNHLY and CDR2 FYNNEI. The CDR3 nucleotides are TGTGCCAGCAGTTTACAGGGCTTCACTGAAGCTTTCTTT. It translates to CASSLQGFTEAFF.

The sample holds a few counts of this clone. The gene calls are TRBV7-9 and TRBJ2-4, with TRBD2 identical over 11 bases. This CDR3 has 17 residues. Germline V gives CDR1 SEHNR, CDR2 FQNEAQ (reference sequence). Trimming removed 3 bases from V and 6 bases from J; junction bases left unmatched: 10. The CDR3 nucleotides read TGTGCCAGCAGCTTTTTTCCCACCGGGACTAGCGGAAACATTCAGTACTTC. Translation: CASSFFPTGTSGNIQYF.

As for this clone: Additional DNA sequences in this sample encode the identical CDR3. The rearrangement joins TRBV5-6 to TRBJ2-7; D is uncertain. Trimming pared 3 bases from V and 4 bases from J, leaving 5 bases between. The CDR3 consists of 11 residues. CDR1 and CDR2 from the germline V gene are SGHDT and YYEEEE. CDR3 bases: TGTGCCAGCAGCTCCTATTACGAGCAGTACTTC. Its translation: CASSSYYEQYF.

V gene TRBV5-4 combines with J gene TRBJ2-7; TRBD1 is a possible D gene (5 bases). Germline V gene sequence: CDR1 SGHNT, CDR2 YYREEE (reference sequence). This CDR3 spans 15 amino acids. V was pared by 1 base and J by 2 bases, with 13 bases between. The CDR3 loop reads CASSLPTGSAYEQYF. The CDR3 coding sequence is TGTGCCAGCAGCTTGCCCACAGGCTCCGCCTACGAGCAGTACTTC. The variable domain in full, with the rest retrieved from reference TRBV5-4 and TRBJ2-7, is ETGVTQSPTHLIKTRGQQVTLRCSSQSGHNTVSWYQQALGQGPQFIFQYYREEENGRGNFPPRFSGLQFPNYSSELNVNALELDDSALYLCASSLPTGSAYEQYFGPGTRLTVT.

This chain connects TRBV3-1 (or the pseudogene TRBV3-2) to TRBJ2-3; D remains unclear. The V end lost 3 bases, the J end lost 4 bases, and 11 bases lay between the germline ends. Looked up from germline, CDR1 is LGHDT and CDR2 is YNNKEL (reference sequence). This CDR3 spans 14 amino acids. The CDR3 loop reads CASSHPSSPDTQYF. The CDR3 DNA follows: TGTGCCAGCAGCCACCCATCAAGCCCAGATACGCAGTATTTT.

V is TRBV4-1 and J is TRBJ1-1; 11 nucleotides match TRBD1. The CDR3 has 15 residues. Germline CDR1 and CDR2: MGHRA and YSYEKL. Trimming at V came to 3 bases and at J to 4 bases, leaving 4 bases not matched to a gene. This chain's CDR3 is CASSHPGQGGTEAFF. The CDR3 bases are TGCGCCAGCAGCCACCCGGGACAGGGGGGCACTGAAGCTTTCTTT.

This chain uses TRBV18 with TRBJ2-3; 8 bases line up with TRBD2. The CDR3 covers 15 residues. Germline CDR1 and CDR2: KGHSH and LQKENI. Germline trimming cut 0 bases from V and 6 bases from J; bases unmatched to any gene: 5. CDR3 sequence reads: CASSPPGLGGDTQYF. CDR3 nucleotides: TGTGCCAGCTCACCACCGGGACTAGGGGGTGATACGCAGTATTTT. The full variable domain, with the rest looked up from reference TRBV18 and TRBJ2-3, is NAGVMQNPRHLVRRRGQEARLRCSPMKGHSHVYWYRQLPEEGLKFMVYLQKENIIDESGMPKERFSAEFPKEGPSILRIQQVVRGDSAAYFCASSPPGLGGDTQYFGPGTRLTVL.

J is TRBJ1-2 and V is TRBV27, with D possibly being TRBD1 (6 bases). V lost 3 bases and J 7 bases, leaving 12 bases between the germline ends. The CDR3 loop spans 13 amino acids. Per the germline V gene, CDR1 is MNHEY and CDR2 is SMNVEV (reference sequence). This CDR3 reads CASSFPGETGYTF. The CDR3 DNA follows: TGTGCCAGCAGTTTCCCAGGGGAAACTGGCTACACCTTC.

The CDR3 region has the DNA TGCGCCAGCAGCTTGGGTCCTAGCGGAGATTCGCAGTTCTTC. It specifies CASSLGPSGDSQFF. This chain uses TRBV5-1 with TRBJ2-1, with 7 bases identical to TRBD2. CDR3 length: 14 amino acids. The J segment lost 12 bases and the V segment lost 0 bases, leaving 9 bases of the junction unmatched. Germline CDR1 SGHRS, CDR2 YFSETQ. Full variable domain (rest looked up from reference TRBV5-1 and TRBJ2-1): KAGVTQTPRYLIKTRGQQVTLSCSPISGHRSVSWYQQTPGQGLQFLFEYFSETQRNKGNFPGRFSGRQFSNSRSEMNVSTLELGDSALYLCASSLGPSGDSQFFGPGTRLTVL.

The chain couples TRBV11-2 to TRBJ2-7; no reliable D call. CDR1 and CDR2 (germline): SGHAT, FQNNGV. V gave up 0 bases and J gave up 7 bases, with 7 bases separating them. The CDR3 is made up of 12 amino acids. CDR3 amino acids: CASSLDSVEQYF. In nucleotides, the CDR3 is TGTGCCAGCAGCTTAGACAGCGTTGAGCAGTACTTC.

This clone has a handful of counts. The V and J genes are TRBV7-9 and TRBJ2-1; the match to TRBD2 covers 7 bases. CDR1 SEHNR and CDR2 FQNEAQ come from the germline V gene (reference sequence). The CDR3 consists of 15 residues. J gave up 1 base and V 8 bases, and 8 bases lay outside the gene matches. The CDR3 protein is CASGGRAGSYNEQFF. The CDR3 bases are TGTGCCAGCGGGGGGAGGGCAGGGTCCTACAATGAGCAGTTCTTC.

This chain joins TRBV19 and TRBJ1-6, with 7 nucleotides matching TRBD1. V shed 8 bases, J shed 8 bases, and the junction held 6 bases outside the gene matches. This CDR3 has 13 residues. Germline CDR1 LNHDA, CDR2 SQIVND (reference sequence). In DNA, the CDR3 is TGTGCCAGTTCAGACAGGGCGGATTCACCCCTCCACTTT. Protein sequence: CASSDRADSPLHF.

The table lists this clone with a few counts. The chain is built from TRBV20-1 and TRBJ1-2; D gene uncertain. CDR3 length equals 10 residues. Trimming shortened V by 3 bases and J by 8 bases, and 7 bases separated the two germline ends. Germline-derived CDR1 and CDR2 are DFQATT and SNEGSKA (reference sequence). In nucleotides, the CDR3 is TGCAGTGCTAGCCAGGTCGGCTACACCTTC. Its protein is CSASQVGYTF.

The chain couples TRBV11-2 to TRBJ1-1; D uncertain. The CDR3 consists of 15 residues. CDR1 is SGHAT, CDR2 FQNNGV, per germline. V gave up 1 base and J gave up 5 bases, with 14 bases separating them. The CDR3 DNA follows: TGTGCCAGCAGCTTAGTAATCGTGGGGAGGACTGAAGCTTTCTTT. It encodes CASSLVIVGRTEAFF.

The rearrangement uses TRBV6-6 and TRBJ1-2, with D hard to call. CDR1 MNHNY and CDR2 SVGAGI come from the germline V gene (reference sequence). V gave up 0 bases and J gave up 2 bases, with 4 bases separating them. This CDR3 region has 13 residues. The CDR3 reads CASSYSRNYGYTF. The CDR3 DNA follows: TGTGCCAGCAGTTACTCGAGAAACTATGGCTACACCTTC.